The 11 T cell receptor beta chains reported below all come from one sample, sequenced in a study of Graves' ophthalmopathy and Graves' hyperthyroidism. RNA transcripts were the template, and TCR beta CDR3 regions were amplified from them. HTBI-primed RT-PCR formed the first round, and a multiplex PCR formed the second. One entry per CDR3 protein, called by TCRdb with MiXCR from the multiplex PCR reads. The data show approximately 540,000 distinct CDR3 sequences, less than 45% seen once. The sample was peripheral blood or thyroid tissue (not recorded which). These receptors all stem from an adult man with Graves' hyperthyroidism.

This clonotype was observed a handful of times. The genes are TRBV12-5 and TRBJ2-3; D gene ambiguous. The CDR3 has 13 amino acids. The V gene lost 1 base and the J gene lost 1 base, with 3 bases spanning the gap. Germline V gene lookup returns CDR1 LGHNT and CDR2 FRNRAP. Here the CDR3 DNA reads TGTGCTAGTGGTTTGGGGGGCACAGATACGCAGTATTTT. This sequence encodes CASGLGGTDTQYF.

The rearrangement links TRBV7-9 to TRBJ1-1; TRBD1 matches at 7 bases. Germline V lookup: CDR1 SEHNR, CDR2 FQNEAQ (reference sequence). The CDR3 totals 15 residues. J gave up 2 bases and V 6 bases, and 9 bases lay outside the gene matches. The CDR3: CASSHTTGINTEAFF. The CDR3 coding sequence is TGTGCCAGCAGTCATACGACAGGGATAAACACTGAAGCTTTCTTT.

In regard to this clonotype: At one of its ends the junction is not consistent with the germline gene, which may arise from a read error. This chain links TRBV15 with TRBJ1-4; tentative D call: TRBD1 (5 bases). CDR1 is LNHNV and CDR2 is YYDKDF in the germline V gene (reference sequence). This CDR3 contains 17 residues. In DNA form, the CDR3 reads TGTGCCAGCAGTTTATGGCCGGGACGGTTAGGTAATGAAAAACTGCTTTTT. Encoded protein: CASSLWPGRLGNEKLLF. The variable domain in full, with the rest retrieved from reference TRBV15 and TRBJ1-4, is DAMVIQNPRYQVTQFGKPVTLSCSQTLNHNVMYWYQQKSSQAPKLLFHYYDKDFNNEADTPDNFQSRRPNTSFCFLDIRSPGLGDTAMYLCASSLWPGRLGNEKLLFGSGTQLSVL.

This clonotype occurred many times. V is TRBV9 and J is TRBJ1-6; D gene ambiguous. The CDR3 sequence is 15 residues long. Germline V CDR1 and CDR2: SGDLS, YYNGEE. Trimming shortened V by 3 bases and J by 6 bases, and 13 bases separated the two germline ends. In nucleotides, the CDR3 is TGTGCCAGCAGCGCGATGACCGGGAGTAATTCACCCCTCCACTTT. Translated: CASSAMTGSNSPLHF.

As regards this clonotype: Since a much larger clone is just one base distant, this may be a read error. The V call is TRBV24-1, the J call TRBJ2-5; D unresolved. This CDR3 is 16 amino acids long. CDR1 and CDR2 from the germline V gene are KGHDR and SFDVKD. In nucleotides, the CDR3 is TGTGCCAGCAGTGAATTCGGGTCGCGGCTGGGGGAGACCCAGTACTTC. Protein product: CASSEFGSRLGETQYF.

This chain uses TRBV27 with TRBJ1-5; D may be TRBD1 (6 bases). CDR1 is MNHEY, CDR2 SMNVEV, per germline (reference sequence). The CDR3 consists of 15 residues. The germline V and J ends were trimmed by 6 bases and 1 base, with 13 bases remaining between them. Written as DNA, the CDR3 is TGTGCCAGCAGGGACGGGGGCATGAGCAATCAGCCCCAGCATTTT. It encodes CASRDGGMSNQPQHF.

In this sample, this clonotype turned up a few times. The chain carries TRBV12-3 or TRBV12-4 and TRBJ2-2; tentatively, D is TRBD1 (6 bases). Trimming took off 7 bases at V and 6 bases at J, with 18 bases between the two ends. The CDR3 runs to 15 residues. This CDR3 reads CASTIRGFKAGELFF. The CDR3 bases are TGTGCCAGCACCATCAGGGGTTTCAAGGCCGGGGAGCTGTTTTTT.

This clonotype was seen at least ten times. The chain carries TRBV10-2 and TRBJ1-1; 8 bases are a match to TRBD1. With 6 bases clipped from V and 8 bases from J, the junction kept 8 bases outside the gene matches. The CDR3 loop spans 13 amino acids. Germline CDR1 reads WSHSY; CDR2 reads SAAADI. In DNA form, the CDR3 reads TGCGCCAGCAGAATGGGACAGGCCTACGAAGCTTTCTTT. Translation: CASRMGQAYEAFF.

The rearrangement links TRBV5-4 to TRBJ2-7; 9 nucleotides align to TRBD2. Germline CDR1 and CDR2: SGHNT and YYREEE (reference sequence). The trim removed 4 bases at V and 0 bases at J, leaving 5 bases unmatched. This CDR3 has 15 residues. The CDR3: CASSQRLADSYEQYF. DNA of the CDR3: TGTGCCAGCAGCCAAAGACTAGCGGACTCCTACGAGCAGTACTTC.

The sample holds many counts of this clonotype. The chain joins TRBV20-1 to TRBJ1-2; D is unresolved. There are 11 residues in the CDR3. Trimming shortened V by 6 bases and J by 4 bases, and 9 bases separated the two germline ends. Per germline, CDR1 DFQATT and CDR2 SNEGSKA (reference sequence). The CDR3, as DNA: TGCAGTGCCATGGAGGGCTATGGCTACACCTTC. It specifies CSAMEGYGYTF.

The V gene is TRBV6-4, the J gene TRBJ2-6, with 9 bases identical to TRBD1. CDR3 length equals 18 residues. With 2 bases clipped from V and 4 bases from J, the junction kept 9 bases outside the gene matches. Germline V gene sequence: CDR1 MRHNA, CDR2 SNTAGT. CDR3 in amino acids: CASSDGGQGNTGANVLTF. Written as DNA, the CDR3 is TGTGCCAGCAGTGACGGGGGACAGGGAAACACCGGGGCCAACGTCCTGACTTTC.